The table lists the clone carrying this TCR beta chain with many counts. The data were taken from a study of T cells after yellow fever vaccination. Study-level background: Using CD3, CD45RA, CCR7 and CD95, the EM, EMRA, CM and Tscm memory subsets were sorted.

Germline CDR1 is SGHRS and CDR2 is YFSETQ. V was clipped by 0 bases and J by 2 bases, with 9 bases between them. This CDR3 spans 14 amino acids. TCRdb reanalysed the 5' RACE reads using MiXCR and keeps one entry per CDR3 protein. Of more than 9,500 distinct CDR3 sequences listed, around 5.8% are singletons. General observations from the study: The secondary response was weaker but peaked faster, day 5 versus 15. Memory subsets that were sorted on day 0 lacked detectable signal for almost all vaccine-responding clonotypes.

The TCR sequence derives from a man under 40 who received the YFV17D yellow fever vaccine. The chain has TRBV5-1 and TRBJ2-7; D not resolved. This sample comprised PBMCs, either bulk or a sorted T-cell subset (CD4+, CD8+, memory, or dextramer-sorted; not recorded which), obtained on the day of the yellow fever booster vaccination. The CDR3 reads CASSLGLRTYEQYF. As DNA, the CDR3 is TGCGCCAGCAGCTTGGGCCTCAGAACCTACGAGCAGTACTTC.